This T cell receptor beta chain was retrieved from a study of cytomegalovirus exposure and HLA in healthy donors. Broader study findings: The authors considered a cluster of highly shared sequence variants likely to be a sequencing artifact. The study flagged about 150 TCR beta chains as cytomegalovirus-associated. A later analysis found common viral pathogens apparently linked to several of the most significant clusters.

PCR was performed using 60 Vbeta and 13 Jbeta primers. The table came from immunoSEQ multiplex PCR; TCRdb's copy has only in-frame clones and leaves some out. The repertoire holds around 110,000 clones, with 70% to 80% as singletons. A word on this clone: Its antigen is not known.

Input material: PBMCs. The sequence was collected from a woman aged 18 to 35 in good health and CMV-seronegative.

As DNA, the CDR3 is TGTGCCAGCAGTGAAGGTGTGGGACTAGCGGGGGCCGAGCAGTACTTC. It is translated as CASSEGVGLAGAEQYF. The rearrangement links TRBV2 to TRBJ2-7; 14 bases match TRBD2. Germline-derived CDR1 and CDR2 are SNHLY and FYNNEI. J was trimmed by 6 bases and V by 1 base; bases with no gene match: 5. The CDR3 consists of 16 residues.